The 9 T cell receptor beta chains below all came from one sample that was sequenced in a study of OX40 agonist ivuxolimab in advanced cancers. The table came from immunoSEQ multiplex PCR; TCRdb's copy has only in-frame clones and leaves some out. The data show 45,000 to 55,000 clones, about 86% seen once. This sample comprised CD4+ or CD8+ T cells sorted from blood, obtained in a trial of the OX40 agonist ivuxolimab. The origin of the receptors is an adult with an advanced solid tumor such as melanoma, head and neck, liver or kidney cancer.

The chain carries TRBV27 and TRBJ2-3; D unresolved. Trimming pared 7 bases from V and 6 bases from J, leaving 14 bases between. Germline V lookup: CDR1 MNHEY, CDR2 SMNVEV (reference sequence). The CDR3 has 13 amino acids. The CDR3 DNA follows: TGTGCCAGCATGTTATTCAGTACTGATACGCAGTATTTT. Protein product: CASMLFSTDTQYF.

Points on this clone: At one end, the junction sequence differs from germline, possibly due to a read error. The same CDR3 also results from other DNA sequences found in this sample. The chain links TRBV9 to TRBJ1-3, with TRBD1 as a possible D gene (5 bases). Germline V gene data show CDR1 as SGDLS and CDR2 as YYNGEE. The CDR3 covers 15 residues. The CDR3 DNA follows: TGCGCCAGCAGCGTAGGGTCAGGGTCTGGAAACACCATATATTTT. This codes for CASSVGSGSGNTIYF. Using reference TRBV9 and TRBJ1-3 for the parts outside the CDR3, the full variable domain is DSGVTQTPKHLITATGQRVTLRCSPRSGDLSVYWYQQSLDQGLQFLIQYYNGEERAKGNILERFSAQQFPDLHSELNLSSLELGDSALYFCASSVGSGSGNTIYFGEGSWLTVV.

This chain joins TRBV9 and TRBJ2-7; D is possibly TRBD2 (5 bases). CDR3 length: 14 amino acids. The V and J ends lost 0 bases and 0 bases respectively, with 7 bases between them. CDR1 and CDR2 from the germline V gene are SGDLS and YYNGEE. The chain's CDR3 is CASSVVGSSYEQYF. The CDR3 DNA reads TGTGCCAGCAGCGTAGTTGGGAGCTCCTACGAGCAGTACTTC.

This sequence joins TRBV15 and TRBJ1-4; TRBD1 matches 9 bases. CDR1 LNHNV and CDR2 YYDKDF come from the germline V gene (reference sequence). Trimming cost V 5 bases and J 9 bases; bases outside gene matches: 7. CDR3 length: 14 amino acids. CDR3 nucleotides: TGTGCCACCAGCTTCGGACAGGGGTATCAAAAACTGTTTTTT. Its translation is CATSFGQGYQKLFF.

The sample holds one count of this clone. The CDR3: CASSPGRASNQPQHF. In DNA form, the CDR3 reads TGTGCCAGCAGCCCCGGGAGGGCAAGCAATCAGCCCCAGCATTTT. This chain links TRBV6-5 with TRBJ1-5; D ambiguous. The V end lost 6 bases, the J end lost 1 base, and 13 bases lay between the germline ends. This CDR3 comprises 15 residues. The germline V gene has CDR1 MNHEY and CDR2 SVGAGI.

This rearrangement joins TRBV4-3 to TRBJ1-6; 8 bases are shared with TRBD1. V lost 4 bases and J lost 6; bases outside the gene matches: 8. Germline lookup yields CDR1 LGHNA and CDR2 YSLEER. The CDR3 sequence is 16 residues long. The CDR3 coding sequence is TGCGCCAGCAGCCCGCTGACAGGGGCCTTTAATTCACCCCTCCACTTT. It encodes CASSPLTGAFNSPLHF.

As DNA, the CDR3 is TGCGCCAGCAGCTTGGCCGGGACGCCCTCCACTGAAGCTTTCTTT. Protein product: CASSLAGTPSTEAFF. The V gene is TRBV5-1, the J gene TRBJ1-1; possibly TRBD1 for D (5 bases). CDR3 length: 15 amino acids. Trimming removed 0 bases from V and 4 bases from J, with 13 bases in between. The germline gives CDR1 SGHRS, CDR2 YFSETQ.

A few counts support this clone. The chain combines TRBV5-1 with TRBJ2-1, with 7 bases matching TRBD2. CDR3 length: 16 residues. Germline CDR1 and CDR2: SGHRS and YFSETQ. Losses at the gene ends were 0 bases for V and 3 bases for J; bases not matched to a gene: 6. CDR3 loop: CASSLVGSGYYNEQFF. Written as DNA, the CDR3 is TGCGCCAGCAGCTTGGTTGGTAGCGGGTACTACAATGAGCAGTTCTTC.

The chain employs TRBV6-6 and TRBJ1-4; D is unresolved. V lost 2 bases and J 7 bases, leaving 14 bases between the germline ends. The V gene's germline CDR1 is MNHNY and CDR2 SVGAGI (reference sequence). The CDR3 sequence is 15 residues long. The CDR3 DNA reads TGTGCCAGCAGTTACGTCAGTGGGCTAAGTGAAAAACTGTTTTTT. Translated, it gives CASSYVSGLSEKLFF.